A single sample is the source of the 9 T cell receptor beta chains below, sequenced in a study of beta chain features in type 1 diabetes. Regarding the study as a whole: Moderately but significantly shorter TCRB CDR3s were found in Type 1 diabetes patients in all four CD4+ subsets.

For these receptors, no antigen is known. The isolated RNA, all of it, was reverse transcribed, so expressed TCRB transcripts were what got sequenced. The protocol was immunoSEQ multiplex PCR, while the TCRdb copy is restricted to in-frame clones and leaves out a portion. Of approximately 160,000 clones listed, about a tenth are singletons. Sequencing input: central memory CD4+ T cells from blood. The source is a man aged 25 to 40 with type 1 diabetes.

The rearrangement uses TRBV5-1 and TRBJ2-3; TRBD2 agrees at 8 bases. The ends lost 0 bases at V and 2 bases at J; junction bases unmatched: 8. Germline loops: CDR1 SGHRS, CDR2 YFSETQ. The CDR3 extends over 17 amino acids. This CDR3 reads CASSLGPTSGHTDTQYF. The CDR3 nucleotides read TGCGCCAGCAGCTTGGGTCCTACTAGCGGCCACACAGATACGCAGTATTTT.

CDR3 amino acids: CASSQGEGEKLFF. The CDR3 region has the DNA TGCGCCAGCAGCCAAGGAGAGGGAGAAAAACTGTTTTTT. This sequence joins TRBV4-3 and TRBJ1-4; D not certain. This CDR3 contains 13 residues. The V gene's germline CDR1 is LGHNA and CDR2 YSLEER. V lost 1 base to trimming and J lost 8 bases, with 8 bases between them.

This clone has more than one count but fewer than ten. The chain recombines TRBV6-1 with TRBJ2-7; D gene unclear. CDR3 length equals 11 residues. The germline V gene has CDR1 MNHNS and CDR2 SASEGT. The V end lost 4 bases, the J end lost 3 bases, and 4 bases lay between the germline ends. The CDR3 here is CASSAFYEQYF. Here the CDR3 DNA reads TGTGCCAGCAGTGCATTCTACGAGCAGTACTTC.

This clone was observed a few times. V is TRBV11-1 and J is TRBJ2-1; 7 bases agree with TRBD1. V was clipped by 5 bases and J by 4 bases; unmatched bases: 5. This CDR3 region has 14 residues. CDR1 is SGHAT, CDR2 FQDESV, per germline (reference sequence). The CDR3 loop reads CASSGQERYNEQFF. CDR3 DNA: TGTGCCAGCAGCGGACAGGAACGTTACAATGAGCAGTTCTTC.

The genes are TRBV7-8 and TRBJ2-5, with a weak D call TRBD2 (6 bases). Trimming stripped 4 bases from V and 5 bases from J, with 17 bases between. Germline loops: CDR1 SGHVS, CDR2 FQNEAQ. CDR3 length: 15 residues. This CDR3 reads CASSSVRERWETQYF. The CDR3 DNA reads TGTGCCAGCAGCTCAGTACGGGAGCGGTGGGAGACCCAGTACTTC.

This clone turned up a few times. The chain is built from TRBV28 and TRBJ2-3; D is unclear. Germline V lookup: CDR1 MDHEN, CDR2 SYDVKM. The CDR3 sequence is 12 residues long. The ends were cut back, 3 bases at V and 7 bases at J, with 8 bases in the middle. The CDR3 bases are TGTGCCAGCAGTTTTCTCCGTCATACGCAGTATTTT. As protein: CASSFLRHTQYF.

A few counts support this clone. V usage is TRBV9 and J usage is TRBJ2-3; maybe TRBD2 (7 bases). Germline lookup yields CDR1 SGDLS and CDR2 YYNGEE. The CDR3 totals 15 residues. With 4 bases removed from V and 6 bases from J, the gap between germline ends came to 18 bases. This chain's CDR3 is CASSNPWGGRDTQYF. The CDR3 DNA sequence: TGTGCCAGCAGCAACCCTTGGGGGGGGCGGGATACGCAGTATTTT.

There are a few counts of this clone. This chain joins TRBV27 and TRBJ2-3; D uncertain. Trimming took off 5 bases at V and 2 bases at J, with 11 bases between the two ends. The CDR3 covers 14 residues. Germline V gives CDR1 MNHEY, CDR2 SMNVEV (reference sequence). Here the CDR3 DNA reads TGTGCCAGCAGTAAAGGCAGGCTCACAGATACGCAGTATTTT. This gives the protein CASSKGRLTDTQYF.

The chain carries TRBV20-1 and TRBJ2-1; D uncertain. CDR3 length: 11 residues. The V gene's germline CDR1 is DFQATT and CDR2 SNEGSKA (reference sequence). V lost 6 bases, J lost 9 bases, and 12 bases lay in between. Here the CDR3 DNA reads TGCAGTGCCTACCCTACGGGTGAGCAGTTCTTC. Translated, it gives CSAYPTGEQFF.